Each of the 24 T cell receptor beta chains below was sequenced from the same sample in a study of blood T cell repertoires in COVID-19 (TCRdb year 2020). The method was the immunoSEQ multiplex PCR assay. The clones in this table, taken by TCRdb from immuneACCESS, are in-frame only. Not every clone is retained; where verified, under half of the shortfall comes from an unresolved V gene, and the cause of the rest is unknown. The sample has 210,000 or so clones on record, roughly 86% of them singletons. Roughly 12% of the sample comes from the top ten. The sample taken for sequencing was peripheral blood. The receptors come from a woman aged 35 to 49 with acute or convalescent COVID-19.

This clone was counted between two and nine times. The gene calls are TRBV7-9 and TRBJ1-1; TRBD1 agrees at 7 bases. V lost 5 bases and J lost 4; bases outside the gene matches: 7. Germline V CDR1 and CDR2: SEHNR, FQNEAQ (reference sequence). This CDR3 region has 14 residues. The CDR3 bases are TGTGCCAGCAGCGCCTGGGACAGCAGCACTGAAGCTTTCTTT. Protein product: CASSAWDSSTEAFF.

Concerning this clone itself: This sample includes further DNA sequences coding for the same CDR3. This sequence joins TRBV2 and TRBJ1-2; TRBD1 aligns across 9 bases. The CDR3 length is 13 residues. The junction had 6 bases not matched to a gene; V was cut back by 6 bases and J by 7 bases. Looked up from germline, CDR1 is SNHLY and CDR2 is FYNNEI. CDR3 residues: CASRGDRASGYTF. DNA of the CDR3: TGTGCCAGCAGGGGGGACAGGGCAAGTGGCTACACCTTC.

This chain connects TRBV7-2 to TRBJ2-5, with D perhaps TRBD2 (6 bases). Looked up from germline, CDR1 is SGHTA and CDR2 is FQGNSA. The CDR3 extends over 16 amino acids. V was trimmed by 4 bases and J by 5 bases, leaving 20 bases between them. As DNA, the CDR3 is TGTGCCAGCAGCTCTAGTGGGGGGTCGGGTGGGGAGACCCAGTACTTC. It codes for CASSSSGGSGGETQYF.

The chain uses TRBV19 and TRBJ2-6; 10 nucleotides agree with TRBD1. The V and J ends lost 3 bases and 3 bases, in that order; junction bases with no gene match: 5. The CDR3 covers 17 residues. The germline V gene encodes CDR1 LNHDA and CDR2 SQIVND (reference sequence). CDR3 region: CASSIDRGRGGANVLTF. The CDR3 DNA reads as TGTGCCAGTAGTATCGACAGGGGGCGCGGTGGGGCCAACGTCCTGACTTTC.

V gene TRBV12-1 combines with J gene TRBJ2-1; the D call in the table, TRBD2, was not verified against the DNA. TRBV12-1 is reported as a pseudogene. The CDR3 runs to 15 residues. The CDR3 sequence is CASSFPGGSTNEQFF. The CDR3 nucleotides are TGTGCCAGCAGCTTTCCCGGGGGTTCCACCAATGAGCAGTTCTTC.

In the case of this clone: Additional DNA sequences in this sample encode the identical CDR3. The V call is TRBV6-2 or TRBV6-3, the J call TRBJ2-7; 11 positions match TRBD2. J lost 2 bases, V lost 5 bases, and 5 bases had no gene match. The CDR3 length is 15 residues. In germline, CDR1 is MNHEY, CDR2 SVGEGT. The CDR3 region is CASSLGTSGTYEQYF. CDR3 DNA: TGTGCCAGCAGTCTTGGGACTAGCGGCACCTACGAGCAGTACTTC.

The chain has TRBV9 and TRBJ2-1, with 9 bases identical to TRBD2. The V and J ends lost 4 bases and 6 bases, in that order; junction bases with no gene match: 14. The CDR3 is made up of 17 amino acids. CDR1 and CDR2 (germline): SGDLS, YYNGEE. DNA of the CDR3: TGTGCCAGCAGCCCCCTCGGGGGTAGCGGGGGACGCAATGAGCAGTTCTTC. It is translated as CASSPLGGSGGRNEQFF.

V is TRBV2 and J is TRBJ1-2; the D gene is possibly TRBD1 (5 bases). The CDR3 is made up of 12 amino acids. CDR1 is SNHLY and CDR2 is FYNNEI in the germline V gene. The V gene lost 8 bases and the J gene lost 6 bases, with 13 bases spanning the gap. The CDR3 spells CASHAGGDGYTF. The CDR3 DNA sequence: TGTGCCAGCCACGCGGGAGGGGATGGCTACACCTTC.

The chain combines TRBV10-1 with TRBJ2-1; TRBD1 might be the D (5 bases). The CDR3 consists of 15 residues. Germline V gene sequence: CDR1 WNHNN, CDR2 SYGVQD (reference sequence). V was pared by 3 bases and J by 13 bases, with 22 bases between. CDR3 in amino acids: CASSDLGQQDRPQFF. The DNA of the CDR3 is TGCGCCAGCAGTGATCTAGGACAACAAGATCGTCCCCAGTTCTTC.

The V gene is TRBV9, the J gene TRBJ2-7; 8 bases line up with TRBD1. V shed 0 bases and J 2 bases; nucleotides not matched to a gene: 10. Germline V gene sequence: CDR1 SGDLS, CDR2 YYNGEE. This CDR3 is built from 17 residues. Here the CDR3 DNA reads TGTGCCAGCAGCGTAGACAGGACAGGGATTTCTCCCTACGAGCAGTACTTC. Its protein product is CASSVDRTGISPYEQYF.

This clone has only one observation. V is TRBV10-3 and J is TRBJ1-1, with a tentative D call TRBD1 (6 bases). Germline-derived CDR1 and CDR2 are ENHRY and SYGVKD. Trimming removed 2 bases from V and 0 bases from J, with 13 bases in between. There are 16 residues in the CDR3. The CDR3 sequence is CAISEGGGQMNTEAFF. The CDR3 DNA is TGTGCCATCAGTGAGGGTGGCGGACAGATGAACACTGAAGCTTTCTTT.

The J gene is TRBJ2-1, the V gene TRBV20-1; 7 bases are a match to TRBD2. The CDR3 spans 16 residues. J was trimmed by 2 bases and V by 3 bases; bases with no gene match: 10. Germline V gene lookup returns CDR1 DFQATT and CDR2 SNEGSKA (reference sequence). CDR3 nucleotides: TGCAGTGCTAGTTTGGCTGGGGGGGATACCTACAATGAGCAGTTCTTC. This translates into CSASLAGGDTYNEQFF.

The chain uses TRBV7-2 and TRBJ2-7, with D maybe TRBD2 (6 bases). The CDR3 consists of 14 residues. V was clipped by 2 bases and J by 6 bases, with 14 bases between them. The V gene's germline CDR1 is SGHTA and CDR2 FQGNSA. The CDR3 region is CASSLIGSPLEQYF. The CDR3 bases are TGTGCCAGCAGCTTAATCGGGAGTCCCCTCGAGCAGTACTTC.

The chain links TRBV7-8 to TRBJ1-2; no clear D gene. V lost 0 bases and J lost 4, with 15 bases in between. CDR3 length: 16 amino acids. Germline V lookup: CDR1 SGHVS, CDR2 FQNEAQ. This chain's CDR3 is CASSLAEVNRLYGYTF. The CDR3 DNA reads TGTGCCAGCAGCTTAGCAGAAGTTAACCGACTCTATGGCTACACCTTC.

The genes are TRBV5-1 and TRBJ2-7; TRBD1 might be the D (6 bases). This CDR3 is built from 15 residues. CDR1 is SGHRS, CDR2 YFSETQ, per germline. V was clipped by 1 base and J by 2 bases, with 13 bases between them. The DNA for the CDR3 is TGCGCCAGCAGCTTGTATCTTGAGGGGGCCTACGAGCAGTACTTC. Protein product: CASSLYLEGAYEQYF. The full variable domain, with the rest looked up from reference TRBV5-1 and TRBJ2-7, is KAGVTQTPRYLIKTRGQQVTLSCSPISGHRSVSWYQQTPGQGLQFLFEYFSETQRNKGNFPGRFSGRQFSNSRSEMNVSTLELGDSALYLCASSLYLEGAYEQYFGPGTRLTVT.

The chain joins TRBV27 to TRBJ2-7; D is perhaps TRBD2 (5 bases). Germline CDR1 MNHEY, CDR2 SMNVEV (reference sequence). Deletions cut 0 bases from V and 3 bases from J, with 6 bases between. CDR3 length equals 13 residues. In nucleotides, the CDR3 is TGTGCCAGCAGTTTATCGGGGAGCTACGAGCAGTACTTC. This encodes CASSLSGSYEQYF.

The genes are TRBV18 and TRBJ1-2; D might be TRBD1 (6 bases). The CDR3 sequence is 15 residues long. In germline, CDR1 is KGHSH, CDR2 LQKENI. Trimming pared 3 bases from V and 0 bases from J, leaving 11 bases between. CDR3 amino acids: CASSPDSGSNYGYTF. The DNA of the CDR3 is TGTGCCAGCTCACCGGACAGCGGATCTAACTATGGCTACACCTTC. The whole variable domain, filled in from reference TRBV18 and TRBJ1-2, reads NAGVMQNPRHLVRRRGQEARLRCSPMKGHSHVYWYRQLPEEGLKFMVYLQKENIIDESGMPKERFSAEFPKEGPSILRIQQVVRGDSAAYFCASSPDSGSNYGYTFGSGTRLTVV.

The CDR3 DNA reads TGTGCCAGCAGCTCCGGGGGGAGGGAGGGAGAGACCCAGTACTTC. This sequence encodes CASSSGGREGETQYF. The chain links TRBV11-2 to TRBJ2-5; 7 bases line up with TRBD2. The V gene's germline CDR1 is SGHAT and CDR2 FQNNGV. V trimming: 4 bases; J trimming: 4 bases; junction bases outside the gene matches: 9. The CDR3 covers 15 residues.

J is TRBJ1-3 and V is TRBV4-1; D call uncertain. With 1 base removed from V and 0 bases from J, the gap between germline ends came to 13 bases. Germline assignment: CDR1 MGHRA and CDR2 YSYEKL. This CDR3 comprises 17 residues. The CDR3 DNA follows: TGCGCCAGCAGCCAAGGTGGGAGGCGTGGCTCTGGAAACACCATATATTTT. Amino acids: CASSQGGRRGSGNTIYF.

This chain joins TRBV27 and TRBJ1-5, with D maybe TRBD1 (6 bases). Germline CDR1 and CDR2: MNHEY and SMNVEV (reference sequence). The CDR3 runs to 13 residues. V shed 6 bases and J shed 7 bases, with 13 bases lying between them. CDR3 sequence (DNA): TGTGCCAGCAGCAGAGGGGGTCGACAGCCCCAGCATTTT. This translates into CASSRGGRQPQHF.

This clone showed up just once. DNA for the CDR3: TGTGCCAGCAGTGGGCTAGCGAGCACAGATACGCAGTATTTT. It specifies CASSGLASTDTQYF. The rearrangement uses TRBV2 and TRBJ2-3, with D perhaps matching TRBD2 (6 bases). In germline, CDR1 is SNHLY, CDR2 FYNNEI. This CDR3 has 14 residues. V was trimmed by 4 bases and J by 0 bases, leaving 8 bases between them. The variable domain in full, with the rest retrieved from reference TRBV2 and TRBJ2-3, is EPEVTQTPSHQVTQMGQEVILRCVPISNHLYFYWYRQILGQKVEFLVSFYNNEISEKSEIFDDQFSVERPDGSNFTLKIRSTKLEDSAMYFCASSGLASTDTQYFGPGTRLTVL.

The chain has TRBV2 and TRBJ1-1; weak D call: TRBD1 (5 bases). The CDR3 totals 15 residues. Trimming stripped 5 bases from V and 1 base from J, with 14 bases between. Germline CDR1 SNHLY, CDR2 FYNNEI. The CDR3 sequence: CASSHDFTGNTEAFF. DNA of the CDR3: TGTGCCAGCAGTCATGATTTTACAGGGAACACTGAAGCTTTCTTT.

V gene TRBV2 combines with J gene TRBJ1-3, with D unresolved. Germline CDR1 is SNHLY and CDR2 is FYNNEI. The CDR3 totals 13 residues. With 5 bases removed from V and 1 base from J, the gap between germline ends came to 6 bases. The CDR3 nucleotides read TGTGCCAGCAGTCGGGAGTCTGGAAACACCATATATTTT. It specifies CASSRESGNTIYF. The variable domain in full, completed from reference TRBV2 and TRBJ1-3, reads EPEVTQTPSHQVTQMGQEVILRCVPISNHLYFYWYRQILGQKVEFLVSFYNNEISEKSEIFDDQFSVERPDGSNFTLKIRSTKLEDSAMYFCASSRESGNTIYFGEGSWLTVV.

The chain combines TRBV12-5 with TRBJ2-7; no reliable D call. The ends were cut back, 2 bases at V and 4 bases at J, with 15 bases in the middle. This CDR3 is built from 15 residues. Germline V lookup: CDR1 LGHNT, CDR2 FRNRAP. The CDR3 loop is CASGLPQTPEYEQYF. Here the CDR3 DNA reads TGTGCTAGTGGTTTGCCTCAAACCCCCGAGTACGAGCAGTACTTC.